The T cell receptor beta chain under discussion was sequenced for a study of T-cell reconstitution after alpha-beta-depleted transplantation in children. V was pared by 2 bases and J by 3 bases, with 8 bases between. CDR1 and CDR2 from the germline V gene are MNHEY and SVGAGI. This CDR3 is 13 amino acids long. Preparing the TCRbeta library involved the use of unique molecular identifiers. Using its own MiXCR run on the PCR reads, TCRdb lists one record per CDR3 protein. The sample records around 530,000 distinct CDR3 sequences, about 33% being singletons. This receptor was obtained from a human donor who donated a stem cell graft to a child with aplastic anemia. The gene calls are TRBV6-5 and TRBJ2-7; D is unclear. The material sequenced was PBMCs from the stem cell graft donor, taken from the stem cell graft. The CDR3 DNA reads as TGTGCCAGCAGTTACGCATACCACTACGAGCAGTACTTC. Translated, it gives CASSYAYHYEQYF.